The clone carrying this T cell receptor (beta chain) was found once. Germline V gene sequence: CDR1 MNHNS, CDR2 SASEGT. Trimming cost V 2 bases and J 5 bases; bases outside gene matches: 6. CDR3 length: 16 residues. Only in-frame clones appear in the TCRdb table, and some are missing; sequencing was by immunoSEQ multiplex PCR. The sample lists about 100,000 clones; approximately 80% were seen once. The sample comes from a study of blood T cell repertoires in COVID-19. About the study: Sources were T cells, B-cell-depleted T cells, or PBMCs; the material itself was cDNA or gDNA.

This clonotype was obtained from a man in his forties or fifties with active or convalescent COVID-19. V is TRBV6-1 and J is TRBJ2-5; 12 bases are a match to TRBD2. Sequenced: peripheral blood. In DNA form, the CDR3 reads TGTGCCAGCAGTGAAAGACTAGCGGGAGTTGGCGAGACCCAGTACTTC. Translated: CASSERLAGVGETQYF.